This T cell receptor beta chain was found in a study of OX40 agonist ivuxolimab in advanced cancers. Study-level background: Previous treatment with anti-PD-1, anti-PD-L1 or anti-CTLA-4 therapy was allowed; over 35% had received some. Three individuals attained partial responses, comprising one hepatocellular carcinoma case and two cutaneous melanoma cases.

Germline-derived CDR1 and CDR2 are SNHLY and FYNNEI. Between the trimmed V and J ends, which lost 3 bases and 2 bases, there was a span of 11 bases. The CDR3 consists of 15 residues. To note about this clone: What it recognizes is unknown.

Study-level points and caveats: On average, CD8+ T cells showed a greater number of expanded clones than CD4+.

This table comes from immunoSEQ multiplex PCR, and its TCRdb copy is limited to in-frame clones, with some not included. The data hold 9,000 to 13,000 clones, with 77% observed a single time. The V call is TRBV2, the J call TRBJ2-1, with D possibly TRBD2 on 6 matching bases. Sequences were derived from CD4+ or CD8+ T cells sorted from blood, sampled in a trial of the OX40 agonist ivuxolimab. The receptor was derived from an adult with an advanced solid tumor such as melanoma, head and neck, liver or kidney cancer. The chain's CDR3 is CASSDTGETYNEQFF. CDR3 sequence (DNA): TGTGCCAGCAGTGACACGGGGGAAACCTACAATGAGCAGTTCTTC.